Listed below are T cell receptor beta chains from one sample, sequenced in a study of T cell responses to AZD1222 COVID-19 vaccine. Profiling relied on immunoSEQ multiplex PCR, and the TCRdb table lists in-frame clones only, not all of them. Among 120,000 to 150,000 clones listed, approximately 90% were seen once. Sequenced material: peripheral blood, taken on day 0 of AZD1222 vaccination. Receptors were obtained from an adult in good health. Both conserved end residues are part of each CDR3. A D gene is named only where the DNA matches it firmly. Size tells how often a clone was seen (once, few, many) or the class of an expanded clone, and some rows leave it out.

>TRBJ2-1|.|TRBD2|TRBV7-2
CASTESPLAGGSSYNEQFF
TGTGCCAGCACGGAATCACCCTTAGCGGGAGGGAGCTCCTACAATGAGCAGTTCTTC
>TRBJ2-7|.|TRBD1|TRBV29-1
CSVEDLIPGTASYEQYF
TGCAGCGTTGAAGATTTAATTCCCGGGACAGCCTCCTACGAGCAGTACTTC
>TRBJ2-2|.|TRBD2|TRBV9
CASSVSGANTGELFF
TGTGCCAGCAGCGTTAGCGGGGCGAACACCGGGGAGCTGTTTTTT
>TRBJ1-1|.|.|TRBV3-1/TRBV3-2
CASSQDGYTEAFF
TGTGCCAGCAGCCAAGATGGGTACACTGAAGCTTTCTTT
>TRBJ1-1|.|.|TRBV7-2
CASSLGFWEITEAFF
TGTGCCAGCAGCTTAGGATTTTGGGAGATCACTGAAGCTTTCTTT
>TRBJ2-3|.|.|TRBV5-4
CASSFWVAAGTDTQYF
TGTGCCAGCAGCTTCTGGGTGGCGGCGGGCACAGATACGCAGTATTTT
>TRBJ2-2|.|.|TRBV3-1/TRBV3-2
CASSQSSRGTGELFF
TGTGCCAGCAGCCAATCCAGCAGGGGCACCGGGGAGCTGTTTTTT
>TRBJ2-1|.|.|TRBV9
CASSHSGDGSYNEQFF
TGTGCCAGCAGTCATAGCGGAGATGGCTCCTACAATGAGCAGTTCTTC
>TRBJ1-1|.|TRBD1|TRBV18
CASSPDRVFGGPEAFF
TGTGCCAGCTCACCAGACAGGGTATTCGGTGGGCCTGAAGCTTTCTTT
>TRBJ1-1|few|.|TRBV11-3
CASSPRAGNTEAFF
TGTGCCAGCAGCCCCAGGGCAGGTAACACTGAAGCTTTCTTT
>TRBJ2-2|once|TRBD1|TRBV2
CASRADRANTGELFF
TGTGCCAGCAGGGCAGACAGGGCGAACACCGGGGAGCTGTTTTTT
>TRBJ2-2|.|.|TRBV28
CASSSLGTSNTGELFF
TGTGCCAGCAGTTCCTTAGGGACCTCGAACACCGGGGAGCTGTTTTTT
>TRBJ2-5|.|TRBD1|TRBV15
CATSLTGEETQYF
TGTGCCACCAGCCTTACAGGGGAAGAGACCCAGTACTTC
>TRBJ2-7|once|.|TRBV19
CASSTSLGWGQYF
TGTGCCAGTAGTACTTCCTTGGGGTGGGGGCAGTACTTC
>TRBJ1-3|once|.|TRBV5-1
CASRPAGFSGNTIYF
TGCGCCAGCAGGCCGGCGGGGTTCTCTGGAAACACCATATATTTT
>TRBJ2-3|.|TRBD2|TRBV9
CASSEAGGLYTDTQYF
TGTGCCAGCAGCGAAGCGGGGGGCTTATACACAGATACGCAGTATTTT
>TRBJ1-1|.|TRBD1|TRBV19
CASIRLDRGGPEAFF
TGTGCCAGTATACGTTTGGACAGGGGAGGGCCTGAAGCTTTCTTT
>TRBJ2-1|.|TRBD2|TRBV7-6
CASSIRYRGGSISEQFF
TGTGCCAGCAGCATTAGGTATCGGGGCGGGAGCATCAGTGAGCAGTTCTTC
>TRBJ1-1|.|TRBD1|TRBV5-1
CASTTGQLNTEAFF
TGCGCCAGCACGACGGGACAGTTGAACACTGAAGCTTTCTTT
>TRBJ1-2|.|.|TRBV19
CASSMSQGGHYGYTF
TGTGCCAGTAGTATGAGTCAGGGTGGACACTATGGCTACACCTTC
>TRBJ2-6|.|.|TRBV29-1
CSVASGSGANVLTF
TGCAGCGTTGCTTCGGGGTCTGGGGCCAACGTCCTGACTTTC
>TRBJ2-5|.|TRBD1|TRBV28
CASRPWDRAEGETQYF
TGTGCCAGCAGACCCTGGGACAGGGCAGAGGGAGAGACCCAGTACTTC
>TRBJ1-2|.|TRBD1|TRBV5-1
CASSPGTAYGYTF
TGCGCCAGCAGCCCCGGGACAGCTTATGGCTACACCTTC
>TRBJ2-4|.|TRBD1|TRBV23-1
CASSHSGGESIQYF
TGCGCCAGCAGTCATTCAGGGGGTGAATCCATTCAGTACTTC
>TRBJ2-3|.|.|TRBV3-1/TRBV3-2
CASTNGGDTQYF
TGTGCCAGCACTAATGGGGGTGATACGCAGTATTTT